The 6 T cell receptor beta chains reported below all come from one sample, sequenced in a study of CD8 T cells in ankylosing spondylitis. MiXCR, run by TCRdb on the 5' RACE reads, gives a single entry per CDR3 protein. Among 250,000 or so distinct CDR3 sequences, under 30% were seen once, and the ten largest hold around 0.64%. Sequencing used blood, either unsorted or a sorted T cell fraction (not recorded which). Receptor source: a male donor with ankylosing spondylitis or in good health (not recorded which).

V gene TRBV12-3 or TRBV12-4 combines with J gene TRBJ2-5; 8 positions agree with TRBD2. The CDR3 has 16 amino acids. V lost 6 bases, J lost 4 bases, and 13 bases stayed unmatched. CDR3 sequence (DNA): TGTGCCAGCAGCTCACAGAGACTAGCGAGTGGAGAGACCCAGTACTTC. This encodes CASSSQRLASGETQYF.

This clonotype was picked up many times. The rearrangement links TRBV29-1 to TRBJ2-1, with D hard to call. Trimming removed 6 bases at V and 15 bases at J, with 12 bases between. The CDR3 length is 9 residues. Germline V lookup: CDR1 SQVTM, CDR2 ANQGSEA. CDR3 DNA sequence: TGCAGCGTCCCCGAACCGCTGTTCTTC. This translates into CSVPEPLFF.

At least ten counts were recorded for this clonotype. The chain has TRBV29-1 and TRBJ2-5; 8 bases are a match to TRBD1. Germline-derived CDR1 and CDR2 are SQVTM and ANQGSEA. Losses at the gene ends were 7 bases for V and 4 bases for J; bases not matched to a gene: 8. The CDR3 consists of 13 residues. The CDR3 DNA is TGCAGCGCCGGACAGGGTGCGGGAGAGACCCAGTACTTC. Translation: CSAGQGAGETQYF.

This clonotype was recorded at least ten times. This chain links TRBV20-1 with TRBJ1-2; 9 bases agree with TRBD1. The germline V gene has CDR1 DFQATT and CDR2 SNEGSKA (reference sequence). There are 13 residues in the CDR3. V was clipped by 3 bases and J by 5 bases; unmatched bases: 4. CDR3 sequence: CSARAGTGYGYTF. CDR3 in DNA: TGCAGTGCTAGGGCCGGGACAGGGTATGGCTACACCTTC.

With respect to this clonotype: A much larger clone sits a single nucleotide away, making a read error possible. As DNA, the CDR3 is TGCAGTGCTAGCGCGGGGGCCCAAGAGACCCAGTACTTC. Its protein is CSASAGAQETQYF. This rearrangement joins TRBV20-1 to TRBJ2-5; D perhaps matches TRBD2 (7 bases). Germline V lookup: CDR1 DFQATT, CDR2 SNEGSKA (reference sequence). This CDR3 contains 13 residues. V was trimmed by 3 bases and J by 1 base, leaving 9 bases between them.

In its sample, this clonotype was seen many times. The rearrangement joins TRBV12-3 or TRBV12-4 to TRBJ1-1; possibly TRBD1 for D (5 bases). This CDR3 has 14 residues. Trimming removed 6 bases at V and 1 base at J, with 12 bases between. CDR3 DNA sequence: TGTGCCAGCAGACCGGGGGTAGAGAACACTGAAGCTTTCTTT. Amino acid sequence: CASRPGVENTEAFF.